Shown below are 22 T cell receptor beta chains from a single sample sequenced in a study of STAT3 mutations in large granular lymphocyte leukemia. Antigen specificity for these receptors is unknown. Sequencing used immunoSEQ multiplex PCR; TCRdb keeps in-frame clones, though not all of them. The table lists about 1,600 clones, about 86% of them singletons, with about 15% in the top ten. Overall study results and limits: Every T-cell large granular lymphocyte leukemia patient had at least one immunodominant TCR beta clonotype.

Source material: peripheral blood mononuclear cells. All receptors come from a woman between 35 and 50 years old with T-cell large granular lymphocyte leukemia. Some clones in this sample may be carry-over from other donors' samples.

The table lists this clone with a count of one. CDR3 coding DNA: TGTGCCAGCCGGGGACAGGGCTCTAGGACTGAAGCTTTCTTT. It encodes CASRGQGSRTEAFF. V usage is TRBV6-5 and J usage is TRBJ1-1; 9 nucleotides align to TRBD1. This CDR3 region has 14 residues. Looked up from germline, CDR1 is MNHEY and CDR2 is SVGAGI. Losses at the gene ends were 8 bases for V and 5 bases for J; bases not matched to a gene: 9.

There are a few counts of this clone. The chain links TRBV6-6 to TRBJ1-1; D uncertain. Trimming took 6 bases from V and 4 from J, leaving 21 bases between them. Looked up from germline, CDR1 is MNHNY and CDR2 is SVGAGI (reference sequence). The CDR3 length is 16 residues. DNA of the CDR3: TGTGCCAGCAGCCCTACCGGACGGCTGGTCGGCACTGAAGCTTTCTTT. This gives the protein CASSPTGRLVGTEAFF.

CDR3 coding DNA: TGCAGCGTTGTAACAAACTATGGCTACACCTTC. Translating gives CSVVTNYGYTF. The rearrangement links TRBV29-1 to TRBJ1-2; D is undetermined. Per the germline V gene, CDR1 is SQVTM and CDR2 is ANQGSEA. Trimming pared 4 bases from V and 2 bases from J, leaving 5 bases between. This CDR3 region has 11 residues.

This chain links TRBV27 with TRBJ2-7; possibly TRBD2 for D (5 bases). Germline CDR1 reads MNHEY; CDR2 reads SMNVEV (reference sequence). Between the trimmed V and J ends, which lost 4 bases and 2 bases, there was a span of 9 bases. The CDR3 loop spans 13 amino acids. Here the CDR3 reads CASSSRDPYEQYF. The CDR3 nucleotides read TGTGCCAGCAGTTCCCGGGATCCCTACGAGCAGTACTTC.

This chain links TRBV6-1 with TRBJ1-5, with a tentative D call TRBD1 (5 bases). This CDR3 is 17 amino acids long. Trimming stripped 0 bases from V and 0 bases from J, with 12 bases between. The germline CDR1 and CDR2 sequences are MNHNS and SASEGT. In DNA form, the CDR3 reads TGTGCCAGCAGTGAAGCGCACGGGGGTTATAGCAATCAGCCCCAGCATTTT. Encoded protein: CASSEAHGGYSNQPQHF.

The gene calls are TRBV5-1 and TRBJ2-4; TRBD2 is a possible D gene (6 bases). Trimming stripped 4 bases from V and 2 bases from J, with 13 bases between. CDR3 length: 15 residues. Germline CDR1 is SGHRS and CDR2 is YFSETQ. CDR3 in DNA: TGCGCCAGCAGCCTCCCGGGGGAGACCAAAAACATTCAGTACTTC. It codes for CASSLPGETKNIQYF.

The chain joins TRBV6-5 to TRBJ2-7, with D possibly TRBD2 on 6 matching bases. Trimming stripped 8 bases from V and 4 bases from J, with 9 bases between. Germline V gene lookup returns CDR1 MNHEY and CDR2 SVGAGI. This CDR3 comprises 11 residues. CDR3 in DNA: TGTGCCAGCCAGACTAGTTACGAGCAGTACTTC. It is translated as CASQTSYEQYF.

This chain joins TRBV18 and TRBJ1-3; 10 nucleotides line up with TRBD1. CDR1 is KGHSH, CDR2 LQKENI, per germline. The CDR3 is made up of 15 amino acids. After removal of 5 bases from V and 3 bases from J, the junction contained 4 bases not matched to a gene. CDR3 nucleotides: TGTGCCAGCTCAGCCGGGACAGGGGTTGGAAACACCATATATTTT. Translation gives CASSAGTGVGNTIYF. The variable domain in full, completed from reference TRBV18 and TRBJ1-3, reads NAGVMQNPRHLVRRRGQEARLRCSPMKGHSHVYWYRQLPEEGLKFMVYLQKENIIDESGMPKERFSAEFPKEGPSILRIQQVVRGDSAAYFCASSAGTGVGNTIYFGEGSWLTVV.

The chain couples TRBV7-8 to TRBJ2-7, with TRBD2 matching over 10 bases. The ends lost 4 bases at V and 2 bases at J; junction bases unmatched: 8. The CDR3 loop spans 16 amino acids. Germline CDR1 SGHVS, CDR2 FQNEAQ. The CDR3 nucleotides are TGTGCCAGCAGCTCGCAGGGGCTAGCGGGGGCCTACGAGCAGTACTTC. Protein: CASSSQGLAGAYEQYF.

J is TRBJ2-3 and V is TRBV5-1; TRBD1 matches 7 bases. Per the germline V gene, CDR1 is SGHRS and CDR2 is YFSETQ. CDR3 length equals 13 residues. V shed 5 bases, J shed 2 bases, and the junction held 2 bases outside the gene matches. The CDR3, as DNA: TGCGCCAGCAGACAGGGGAACACAGATACGCAGTATTTT. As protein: CASRQGNTDTQYF.

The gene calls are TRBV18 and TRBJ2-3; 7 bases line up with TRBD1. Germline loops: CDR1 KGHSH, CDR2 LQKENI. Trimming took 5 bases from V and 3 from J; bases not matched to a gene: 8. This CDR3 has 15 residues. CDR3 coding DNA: TGTGCCAGCTCATCCAGACAGGGAGAAACAGATACGCAGTATTTT. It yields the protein CASSSRQGETDTQYF. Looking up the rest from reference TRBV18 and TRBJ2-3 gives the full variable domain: NAGVMQNPRHLVRRRGQEARLRCSPMKGHSHVYWYRQLPEEGLKFMVYLQKENIIDESGMPKERFSAEFPKEGPSILRIQQVVRGDSAAYFCASSSRQGETDTQYFGPGTRLTVL.

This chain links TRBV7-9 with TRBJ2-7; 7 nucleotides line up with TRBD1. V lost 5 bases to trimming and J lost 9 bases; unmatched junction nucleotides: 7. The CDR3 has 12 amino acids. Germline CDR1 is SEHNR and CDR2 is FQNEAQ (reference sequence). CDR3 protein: CASSPRQGLQYF. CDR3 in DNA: TGTGCCAGCAGCCCGAGACAGGGTCTGCAGTACTTC.

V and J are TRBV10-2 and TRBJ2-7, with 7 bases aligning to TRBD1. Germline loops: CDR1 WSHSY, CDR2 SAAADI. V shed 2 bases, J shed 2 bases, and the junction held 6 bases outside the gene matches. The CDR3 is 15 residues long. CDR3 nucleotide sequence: TGCGCCAGCAGTGAGAGGAACAGGGGAACCTACGAGCAGTACTTC. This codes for CASSERNRGTYEQYF.

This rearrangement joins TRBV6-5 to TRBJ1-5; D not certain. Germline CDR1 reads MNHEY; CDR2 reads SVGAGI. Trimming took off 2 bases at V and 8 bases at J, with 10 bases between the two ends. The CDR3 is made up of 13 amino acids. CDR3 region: CASSYRVEKPQHF. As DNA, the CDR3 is TGTGCCAGCAGTTACAGGGTCGAGAAGCCCCAGCATTTT.

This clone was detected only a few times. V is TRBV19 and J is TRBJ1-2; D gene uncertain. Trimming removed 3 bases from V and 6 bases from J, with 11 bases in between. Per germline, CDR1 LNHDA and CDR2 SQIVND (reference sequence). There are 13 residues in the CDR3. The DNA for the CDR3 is TGTGCCAGTAGTATCGGGCGAACAGATGGCTACACCTTC. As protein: CASSIGRTDGYTF.

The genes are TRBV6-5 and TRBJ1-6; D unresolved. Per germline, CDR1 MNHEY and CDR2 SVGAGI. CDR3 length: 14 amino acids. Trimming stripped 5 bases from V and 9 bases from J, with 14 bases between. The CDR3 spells CASSPDILGSPLHF. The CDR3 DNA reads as TGTGCCAGCAGTCCCGACATTTTAGGTTCACCCCTCCACTTT.

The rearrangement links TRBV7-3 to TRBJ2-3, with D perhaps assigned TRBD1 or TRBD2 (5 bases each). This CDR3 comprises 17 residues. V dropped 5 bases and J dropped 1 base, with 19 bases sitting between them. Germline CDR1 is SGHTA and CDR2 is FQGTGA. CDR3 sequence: CASSPHSFRGGTDTQYF. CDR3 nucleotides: TGTGCCAGCAGCCCACATTCGTTCCGAGGGGGCACAGATACGCAGTATTTT.

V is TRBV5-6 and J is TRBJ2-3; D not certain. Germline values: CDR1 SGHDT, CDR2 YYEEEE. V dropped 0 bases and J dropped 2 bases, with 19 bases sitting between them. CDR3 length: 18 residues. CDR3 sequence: CASSLDLPRARTTDTQYF. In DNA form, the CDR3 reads TGTGCCAGCAGCTTGGACCTCCCCCGGGCCCGAACCACAGATACGCAGTATTTT.

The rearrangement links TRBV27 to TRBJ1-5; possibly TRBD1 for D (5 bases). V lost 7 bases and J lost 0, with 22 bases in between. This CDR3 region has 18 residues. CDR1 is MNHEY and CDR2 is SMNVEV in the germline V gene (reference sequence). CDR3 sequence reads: CASKPAFGVGTSNQPQHF. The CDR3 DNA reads TGTGCCAGCAAACCCGCGTTTGGGGTGGGGACTAGCAATCAGCCCCAGCATTTT.

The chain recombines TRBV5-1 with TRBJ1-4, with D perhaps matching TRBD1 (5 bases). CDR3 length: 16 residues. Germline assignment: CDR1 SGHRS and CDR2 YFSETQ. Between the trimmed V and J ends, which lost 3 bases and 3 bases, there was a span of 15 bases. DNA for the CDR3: TGCGCCAGCAGCTACCCGCCTGGGGGGGCTAATGAAAAACTGTTTTTT. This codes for CASSYPPGGANEKLFF. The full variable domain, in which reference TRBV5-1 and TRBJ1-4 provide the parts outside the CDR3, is KAGVTQTPRYLIKTRGQQVTLSCSPISGHRSVSWYQQTPGQGLQFLFEYFSETQRNKGNFPGRFSGRQFSNSRSEMNVSTLELGDSALYLCASSYPPGGANEKLFFGSGTQLSVL.

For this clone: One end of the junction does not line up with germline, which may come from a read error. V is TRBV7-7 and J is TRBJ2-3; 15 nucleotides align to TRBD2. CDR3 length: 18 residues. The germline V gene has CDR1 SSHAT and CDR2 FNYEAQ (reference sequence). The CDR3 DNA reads TGTGCTAGCAGCACCGGGACTAGCGGGGGGCCTAGCACAGATACGCAGTATTTT. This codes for CASSTGTSGGPSTDTQYF.

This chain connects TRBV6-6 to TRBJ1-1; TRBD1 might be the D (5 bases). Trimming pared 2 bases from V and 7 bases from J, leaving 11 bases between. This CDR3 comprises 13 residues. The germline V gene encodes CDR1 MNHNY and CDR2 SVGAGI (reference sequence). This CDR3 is CASSYAQGIEAFF. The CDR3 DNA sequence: TGTGCCAGCAGTTACGCCCAGGGCATTGAAGCTTTCTTT.